This T cell receptor (beta chain) was obtained from a study of blood T cell repertoires in COVID-19. Study at large: Sites across the United States, Italy and Spain contributed samples from acute and convalescent COVID-19. Sample material is recorded as cDNA or gDNA derived from T cells, B-cell-depleted T cells, or PBMCs.

As processed by the authors: Reference gene primer amplification yielded estimated nucleated cell counts. Only in-frame clones appear in the TCRdb table, and some are missing; sequencing was by immunoSEQ multiplex PCR. V and J calls and clone size are as listed in that table; D and trimming were resolved from the DNA. The profile shows approximately 150,000 clones, roughly 90% of them singletons. The CDR3 length is 13 residues. J lost 1 base, V lost 7 bases, and 3 bases had no gene match. Germline loops: CDR1 SNHLY, CDR2 FYNNEI. The sample was peripheral blood. The receptor's source is a woman in her forties or fifties with acute or convalescent COVID-19. This chain links TRBV2 with TRBJ1-1, with 7 bases fitting TRBD1. DNA for the CDR3: TGTGCCAGCACCCGGGACAGGAACACTGAAGCTTTCTTT. As protein: CASTRDRNTEAFF.